This T cell receptor (beta chain) came from a study of cytomegalovirus exposure and HLA in healthy donors. Study outcomes and limitations: In a later analysis, the majority of CMV-associated beta chains seemingly showed HLA restriction.

The study ran its PCR with 60 Vbeta and 13 Jbeta primers. Clones were read by immunoSEQ multiplex PCR, and TCRdb kept only the in-frame ones, dropping some. The data contain over 110,000 clones, 82% of them singletons. As for this clone: Its antigen is not identified.

V lost 6 bases and J 3 bases, leaving 15 bases between the germline ends. This CDR3 is built from 14 residues. Germline V gene sequence: CDR1 MNHEY, CDR2 SMNVEV (reference sequence). The source material was PBMCs. V gene TRBV27 combines with J gene TRBJ2-7; D is ambiguous. This receptor was identified in a male donor in good health and CMV-seronegative. CDR3 sequence reads: CASSSNGQIYEQYF. In DNA, the CDR3 is TGTGCCAGCAGCTCCAATGGGCAGATCTACGAGCAGTACTTC.